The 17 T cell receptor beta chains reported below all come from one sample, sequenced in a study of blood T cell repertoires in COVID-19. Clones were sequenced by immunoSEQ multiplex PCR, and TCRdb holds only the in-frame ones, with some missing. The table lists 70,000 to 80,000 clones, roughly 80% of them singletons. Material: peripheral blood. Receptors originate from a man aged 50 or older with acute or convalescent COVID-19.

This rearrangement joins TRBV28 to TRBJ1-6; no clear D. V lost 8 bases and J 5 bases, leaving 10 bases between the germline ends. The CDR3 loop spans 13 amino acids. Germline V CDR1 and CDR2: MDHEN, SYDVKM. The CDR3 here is CASGPLHNSPLHF. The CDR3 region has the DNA TGTGCCAGCGGTCCACTTCATAATTCACCCCTCCACTTT.

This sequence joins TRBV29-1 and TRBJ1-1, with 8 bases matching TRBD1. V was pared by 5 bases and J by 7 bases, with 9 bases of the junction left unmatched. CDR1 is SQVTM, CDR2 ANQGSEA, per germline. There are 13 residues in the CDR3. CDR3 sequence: CSVKPQGAGEAFF. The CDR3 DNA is TGCAGCGTTAAACCGCAGGGGGCGGGTGAAGCTTTCTTT. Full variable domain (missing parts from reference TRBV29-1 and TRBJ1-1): SAVISQKPSRDICQRGTSLTIQCQVDSQVTMMFWYRQQPGQSLTLIATANQGSEATYESGFVIDKFPISRPNLTFSTLTVSNMSPEDSSIYLCSVKPQGAGEAFFGQGTRLTVV.

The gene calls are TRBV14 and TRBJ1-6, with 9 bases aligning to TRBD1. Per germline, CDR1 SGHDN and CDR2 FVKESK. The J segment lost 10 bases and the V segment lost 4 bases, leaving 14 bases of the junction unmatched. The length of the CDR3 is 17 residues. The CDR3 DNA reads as TGTGCCAGCAGCCTTATCTCCGCCGGGACAGGGCAATCACCCCTCCACTTT. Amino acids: CASSLISAGTGQSPLHF. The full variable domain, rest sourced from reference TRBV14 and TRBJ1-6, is EAGVTQFPSHSVIEKGQTVTLRCDPISGHDNLYWYRRVMGKEIKFLLHFVKESKQDESGMPNNRFLAERTGGTYSTLKVQPAELEDSGVYFCASSLISAGTGQSPLHFGNGTRLTVT.

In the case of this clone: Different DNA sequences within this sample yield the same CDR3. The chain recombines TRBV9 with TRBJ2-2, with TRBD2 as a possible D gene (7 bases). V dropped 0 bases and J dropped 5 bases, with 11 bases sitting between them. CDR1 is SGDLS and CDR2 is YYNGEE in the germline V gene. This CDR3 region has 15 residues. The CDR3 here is CASSVGGRGTGELFF. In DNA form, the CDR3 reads TGTGCCAGCAGCGTAGGGGGGCGGGGGACCGGGGAGCTGTTTTTT.

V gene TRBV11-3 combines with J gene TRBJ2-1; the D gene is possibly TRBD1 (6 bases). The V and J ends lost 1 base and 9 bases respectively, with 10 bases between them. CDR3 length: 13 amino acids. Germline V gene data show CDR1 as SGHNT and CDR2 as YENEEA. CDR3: CASSLGGTPEQFF. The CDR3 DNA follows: TGTGCCAGCAGCTTAGGAGGGACACCTGAGCAGTTCTTC.

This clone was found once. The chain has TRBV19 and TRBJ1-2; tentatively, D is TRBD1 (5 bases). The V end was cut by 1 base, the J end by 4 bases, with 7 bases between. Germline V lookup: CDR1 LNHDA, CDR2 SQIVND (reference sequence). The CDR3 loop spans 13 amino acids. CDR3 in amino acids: CASSIGQIYGYTF. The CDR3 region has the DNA TGTGCCAGTAGTATAGGACAGATCTATGGCTACACCTTC.

CDR3: CASSLARTGRGEQYF. The CDR3 DNA is TGTGCCAGCAGCTTAGCGAGGACAGGGAGAGGCGAGCAGTACTTC. This chain connects TRBV7-9 to TRBJ2-7, with TRBD1 matching over 8 bases. This CDR3 has 15 residues. Germline CDR1 and CDR2: SEHNR and FQNEAQ (reference sequence). J gave up 6 bases and V 0 bases, and 7 bases lay outside the gene matches.

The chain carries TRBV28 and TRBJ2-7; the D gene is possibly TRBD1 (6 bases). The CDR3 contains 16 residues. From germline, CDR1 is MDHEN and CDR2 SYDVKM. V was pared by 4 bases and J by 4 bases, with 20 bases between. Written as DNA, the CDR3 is TGTGCCAGCAGTTCCCCATCTCGGGACAATTTGTACGAGCAGTACTTC. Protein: CASSSPSRDNLYEQYF. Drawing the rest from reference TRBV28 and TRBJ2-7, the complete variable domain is DVKVTQSSRYLVKRTGEKVFLECVQDMDHENMFWYRQDPGLGLRLIYFSYDVKMKEKGDIPEGYSVSREKKERFSLILESASTNQTSMYLCASSSPSRDNLYEQYFGPGTRLTVT.

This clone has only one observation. In DNA form, the CDR3 reads TGTGCCAGCAGCTTAGATAAGGGGCTCGATGGCTACACCTTC. Its translation is CASSLDKGLDGYTF. V gene TRBV11-2 combines with J gene TRBJ1-2, with a weak D call TRBD1 (5 bases). V was shortened by 0 bases and J by 6 bases, with 11 bases between the two germline ends. This CDR3 comprises 14 residues. Germline values: CDR1 SGHAT, CDR2 FQNNGV.

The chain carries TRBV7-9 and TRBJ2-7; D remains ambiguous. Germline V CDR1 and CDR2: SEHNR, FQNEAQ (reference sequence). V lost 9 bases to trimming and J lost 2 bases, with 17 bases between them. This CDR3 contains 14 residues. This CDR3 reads CASKLPQTTYEQYF. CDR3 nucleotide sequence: TGTGCCAGTAAACTACCGCAGACCACCTACGAGCAGTACTTC.

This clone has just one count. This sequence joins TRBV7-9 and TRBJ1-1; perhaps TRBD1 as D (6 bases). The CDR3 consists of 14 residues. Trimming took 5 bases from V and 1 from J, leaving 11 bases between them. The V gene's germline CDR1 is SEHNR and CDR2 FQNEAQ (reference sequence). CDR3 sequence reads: CASSLGTSNTEAFF. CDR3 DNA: TGTGCCAGCAGCCTAGGGACATCGAACACTGAAGCTTTCTTT.

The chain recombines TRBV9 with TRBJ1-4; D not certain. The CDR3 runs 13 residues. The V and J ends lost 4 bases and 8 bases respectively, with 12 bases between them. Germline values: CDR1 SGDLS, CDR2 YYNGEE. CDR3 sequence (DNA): TGTGCCAGCAGCTCCTCACTTCGGGAAAAACTGTTTTTT. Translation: CASSSSLREKLFF. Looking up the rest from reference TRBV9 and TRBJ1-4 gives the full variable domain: DSGVTQTPKHLITATGQRVTLRCSPRSGDLSVYWYQQSLDQGLQFLIQYYNGEERAKGNILERFSAQQFPDLHSELNLSSLELGDSALYFCASSSSLREKLFFGSGTQLSVL.

CDR3 loop: CASSYWKAAENEQYF. The CDR3 nucleotides read TGTGCCAGCAGTTACTGGAAGGCGGCGGAAAACGAGCAGTACTTC. The chain carries TRBV6-5 and TRBJ2-7; D is undetermined. Trimming removed 1 base from V and 5 bases from J, with 15 bases in between. The CDR3 sequence is 15 residues long. CDR1 MNHEY and CDR2 SVGAGI come from the germline V gene.

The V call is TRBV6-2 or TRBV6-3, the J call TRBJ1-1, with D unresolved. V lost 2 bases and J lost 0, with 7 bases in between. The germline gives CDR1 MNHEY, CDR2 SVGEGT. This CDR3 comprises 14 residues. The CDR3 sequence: CASSYSTVNTEAFF. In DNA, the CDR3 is TGTGCCAGCAGTTACAGCACAGTGAACACTGAAGCTTTCTTT.

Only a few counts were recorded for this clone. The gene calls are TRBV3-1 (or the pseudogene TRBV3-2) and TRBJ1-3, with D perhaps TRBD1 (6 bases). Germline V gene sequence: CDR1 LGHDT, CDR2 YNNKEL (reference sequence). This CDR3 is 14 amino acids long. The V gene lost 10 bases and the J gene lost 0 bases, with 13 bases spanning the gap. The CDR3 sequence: CAIGQSSSGNTIYF. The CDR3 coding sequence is TGTGCCATCGGACAGTCGAGCTCTGGAAACACCATATATTTT.

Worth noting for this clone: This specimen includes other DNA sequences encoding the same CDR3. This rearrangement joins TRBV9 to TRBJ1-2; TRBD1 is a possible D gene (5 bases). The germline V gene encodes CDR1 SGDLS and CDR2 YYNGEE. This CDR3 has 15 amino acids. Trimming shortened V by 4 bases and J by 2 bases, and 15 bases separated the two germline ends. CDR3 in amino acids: CASSPTRDGNYGYTF. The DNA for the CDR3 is TGTGCCAGCAGCCCCACGCGGGACGGGAACTATGGCTACACCTTC.

The DNA for the CDR3 is TGTGCCAGTAGTGCCCGGGCGGGGACCTACGAGCAGTACTTC. Protein sequence: CASSARAGTYEQYF. This chain joins TRBV19 and TRBJ2-7; D is possibly TRBD2 (6 bases). Germline loops: CDR1 LNHDA, CDR2 SQIVND (reference sequence). The V end lost 5 bases, the J end lost 2 bases, and 13 bases lay between the germline ends. The length of the CDR3 is 14 residues.